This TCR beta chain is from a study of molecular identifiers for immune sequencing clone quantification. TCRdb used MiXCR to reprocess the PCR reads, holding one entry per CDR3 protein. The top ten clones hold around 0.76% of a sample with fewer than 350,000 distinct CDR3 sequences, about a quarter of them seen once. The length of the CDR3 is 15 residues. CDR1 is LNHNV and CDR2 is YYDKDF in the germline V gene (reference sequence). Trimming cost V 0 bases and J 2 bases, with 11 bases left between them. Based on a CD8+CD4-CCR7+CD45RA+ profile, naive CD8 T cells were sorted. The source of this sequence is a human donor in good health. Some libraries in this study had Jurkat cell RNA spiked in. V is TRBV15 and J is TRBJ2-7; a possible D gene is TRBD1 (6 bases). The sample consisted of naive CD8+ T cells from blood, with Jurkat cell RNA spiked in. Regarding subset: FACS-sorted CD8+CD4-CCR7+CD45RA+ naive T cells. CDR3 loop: CATSREAQGTYEQYF. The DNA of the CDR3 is TGTGCCACCAGCAGAGAAGCACAGGGAACCTACGAGCAGTACTTC.